This T cell receptor (beta chain) emerged from a study of T-cell memory formation after mild COVID-19. Study-level results: Some clones that responded turned up in pre-infection memory, which suggests that cross-reactive memory joined in. Confirmation of SARS-CoV-2 specificity was lacking for second-wave clones peaking day 37.

There are many counts of this clonotype. What it binds is not known. This CDR3 contains 13 residues. Trimming took off 6 bases at V and 0 bases at J, with 8 bases between the two ends. Germline assignment: CDR1 MNHEY and CDR2 SVGAGI. TCRdb called the 5' RACE reads again in MiXCR, with one record for every CDR3 protein. The profile shows hundreds of thousands of distinct CDR3 sequences, approximately 15% of them singletons. This sequence originates from a man aged 18 to 30 who had mild COVID-19 (a few samples of this study predate the infection). Cell type and time point are not known. The chain carries TRBV6-5 and TRBJ1-2; D gene unclear. The sequenced sample was PBMCs or a T cell subset sorted from them (not recorded which). The DNA of the CDR3 is TGTGCCAGCAGGGCCCCGTCTAACTATGGCTACACCTTC. Protein product: CASRAPSNYGYTF.